This T cell receptor beta chain was captured in a study of human T cells and chemical hapten exposure (TCRdb year 2021). As for the study more broadly: For sensitization, 2% DPC in acetone was applied to a 2 cm by 2 cm area of upper inner arm skin. Patch testing was performed on the upper back with Finn chambers containing 0.01% DPC, and the patch tests were scored after 6 days according to International Contact Dermatitis Research Group standards. In alopecia patients, the study followed how the peripheral blood TCR repertoire changed in vivo over primary and secondary sensitization to diphenylcyclopropenone (DPC), a hapten. Libraries were pooled for sequencing, and per-sample TCR yields varied mainly because of small differences in library volumes within the pool. Weekly therapeutic DPC doses were additionally applied to the scalp of patients throughout the roughly 22-week study period. Twenty-nine alopecia patients provided blood for TCR sequencing at one to four time points (pre-sensitization, 2, 6 and 24 weeks). Patient blood was sampled pre-sensitization (week 0) and at 2, 6 and about 24 weeks after DPC sensitization. The mostly female patient cohort included alopecia areata with under or over 50% scalp involvement, alopecia totalis and alopecia universalis. The full study reports these points: Repeated subsampling changed both the strength of the expansion versus patch-test correlation and the threshold at which the correlation became significant. Compared with pre-sensitization or healthy control sets, expanded TCRs formed significantly more large CDR3 similarity clusters, which is consistent with antigen-driven responses. Patch test score correlated positively with the number of PT1 expanded TCRs, reaching significance at thresholds 8, 16 and 32 but not at 4. Because every patient had alopecia, a presumed autoimmune disease, the patients' immune response might differ from that of healthy individuals. No change with DPC sensitization was found in the number of TCRs above 1 in 1000 frequency, and no evidence of global repertoire structure alterations was found.

V drops 5 bases and J drops 0 bases, leaving 6 bases in between. CDR1 and CDR2 (LGHDT, YNNKEL) derive from the germline V gene (reference sequence). Reading from cysteine to phenylalanine, the CDR3 counts 13 amino acids. The CDR3 DNA has 39 bases and is translated from base 1. This clonotype showed up just a few times. What antigen it recognizes has not been identified. The record has no base qualities; no much larger clone is one base away. Libraries were made using RACE. The data were produced on a NextSeq 500. During library preparation, unique molecular identifiers were attached to individual cDNA molecules so that TCRs could be counted quantitatively and reproducibly. From each blood RNA sample, both TCR alpha and TCR beta chains were sequenced. In the authors' own workflow: Samples had a median of approximately 93,000 TCRs, with a range from roughly 23,224 to 750,000. V, J and CDR3 annotation of the TCR reads was performed with the Decombinator software suite. For PS versus PT1 abundance plots, all samples were subsampled to the same number of TCRs (28,000). TCRs were defined as expanded if absent before sensitization and observed at least eight times at the 2-week time point. Clones were called with MiXCR by TCRdb after fastp trimmed the public reads at Q25, and only in-frame beta chains were retained. Identical CDR3 protein sequences are pooled into one entry, listed with their most common genes and DNA. TCRdb assigned the V and J calls; the authors' analysis was not used. For this sample the table gives under 120,000 distinct CDR3 sequences, of which approximately 11% were detected only once. 3% to 4.5% of the sample is held by the ten biggest clonotypes.

This specimen's time point label, interpreted: patch test 1, 2 weeks after DPC sensitization. Sample treatment or condition, as interpreted from the label and publication: therapeutic diphenylcyclopropenone sensitization with weekly scalp DPC. At every patch-test visit, the blood draw took place before the patch test was put on. Patients were eligible if aged 18 to 70, diagnosed with alopecia and judged suitable for DPC therapy, and pregnant patients were excluded. Total RNA was extracted from unfractionated whole blood collected in Tempus Blood RNA tubes. Sequenced here: whole blood, sampled in connection with sensitization to the hapten diphenylcyclopropenone (DPC). The chain links TRBV3-1 with TRBJ2-3; the D gene identity is not certain. This TCR was sampled from a woman aged 40 to 50 with alopecia areata. Some clones in this sample may be carry-over from other donors' samples. The DNA sequence reads TGTGCCAGCAGCTCCGAGAGCACAGATACGCAGTATTTT. Translated, this gives CASSSESTDTQYF.